What follows is one TCR beta chain and its context. Its cognate antigen is unknown. Each donor was nominally healthy when sampled (though unrecorded immune exposures were likely). This sample was included in a study of cytomegalovirus exposure and HLA in healthy donors. Findings and limits, study-wide: Earlier analysis yielded a pattern in which most TCR beta V segments were productive about 90% or about 30% of the time. It was shown in a later analysis that HLA-associated TCR beta chains were more clonally expanded than other, equally common chains.

Vbeta (60) and Jbeta (13) primers were used in the PCR. The repertoire was sequenced with immunoSEQ multiplex PCR; TCRdb's copy has only in-frame clones and lacks some. The listing records about 120,000 clones. The sample was PBMCs. The receptor was derived from a young man in good health and CMV-seronegative.

CDR3 DNA sequence: TGCGCCAGCAGACGACAGGGGGTAGATCAGCCCCAGCATTTT. It codes for CASRRQGVDQPQHF. The genes are TRBV4-1 and TRBJ1-5; 9 positions agree with TRBD1. The CDR3 length is 14 residues. Germline V gene lookup returns CDR1 MGHRA and CDR2 YSYEKL. Trimming at V came to 6 bases and at J to 5 bases, leaving 5 bases not matched to a gene.